This passage covers 28 T cell receptor beta chains from one sample sequenced in a study of T cell changes during pregnancy in multiple sclerosis. Clones were sequenced by immunoSEQ multiplex PCR, and TCRdb holds only the in-frame ones, with some missing. Among roughly 64,000 clones listed, roughly 87% were seen once. The sequenced sample was peripheral blood, obtained in the third trimester of pregnancy. These receptors originate from a female donor in good health, enrolled as a control in a pregnancy study.

The V gene is TRBV7-2, the J gene TRBJ1-1; D gene unclear. The V gene lost 0 bases and the J gene lost 2 bases, with 7 bases spanning the gap. Germline CDR1 reads SGHTA; CDR2 reads FQGNSA. The CDR3 extends over 14 amino acids. In DNA form, the CDR3 reads TGTGCCAGCAGCTTAGCCGGGATTAACACTGAAGCTTTCTTT. Its translation is CASSLAGINTEAFF.

The chain carries TRBV11-2 and TRBJ2-3; 7 bases agree with TRBD2. The germline V gene has CDR1 SGHAT and CDR2 FQNNGV. The CDR3 is 15 residues long. Germline trimming cut 8 bases from V and 4 bases from J; bases unmatched to any gene: 12. CDR3 in amino acids: CASHPQAGTPDTQYF. CDR3 nucleotides: TGTGCCAGCCACCCCCAAGCGGGAACTCCAGATACGCAGTATTTT.

This sequence joins TRBV29-1 and TRBJ2-7; 9 nucleotides line up with TRBD2. The V segment lost 8 bases and the J segment 6 bases; nucleotides outside the gene matches: 8. Germline CDR1 SQVTM, CDR2 ANQGSEA. This CDR3 spans 12 amino acids. CDR3 DNA sequence: TGCAGCACTGGCGGGAGGGCCGGCGAGCAGTACTTC. Translation gives CSTGGRAGEQYF.

V gene TRBV10-3 combines with J gene TRBJ2-1, with 8 bases matching TRBD2. Germline assignment: CDR1 ENHRY and CDR2 SYGVKD. This CDR3 has 16 amino acids. The ends lost 6 bases at V and 3 bases at J; junction bases unmatched: 10. DNA for the CDR3: TGTGCCATCAGCCACTCTACTAGCGGAGGCTACAATGAGCAGTTCTTC. As protein: CAISHSTSGGYNEQFF.

The rearrangement links TRBV7-6 to TRBJ2-3, with D possibly being TRBD2 (6 bases). The germline V gene encodes CDR1 SGHVS and CDR2 FNYEAQ. The V gene lost 0 bases and the J gene lost 3 bases, with 10 bases spanning the gap. The CDR3 totals 15 residues. The DNA of the CDR3 is TGTGCCAGCAGCTTAGCGGGAGGTAGGACAGATACGCAGTATTTT. It codes for CASSLAGGRTDTQYF.

The rearrangement uses TRBV30 and TRBJ1-1; D gene uncertain. Trimming removed 4 bases at V and 1 base at J, with 7 bases between. Germline loops: CDR1 GTSNPN, CDR2 SVGIG (reference sequence). The CDR3 loop spans 12 amino acids. This CDR3 reads CAWTQQNTEAFF. The CDR3, as DNA: TGTGCCTGGACTCAACAGAACACTGAAGCTTTCTTT.

This rearrangement joins TRBV10-2 to TRBJ2-3, with 10 bases matching TRBD2. Germline CDR1 is WSHSY and CDR2 is SAAADI. The CDR3 loop spans 17 amino acids. Trimming cost V 6 bases and J 1 base; bases outside gene matches: 10. CDR3 loop: CASSGSGGALRTDTQYF. In nucleotides, the CDR3 is TGCGCCAGCAGCGGCAGCGGGGGGGCCCTTCGCACAGATACGCAGTATTTT.

This rearrangement joins TRBV9 to TRBJ2-3, with TRBD1 as a possible D gene (6 bases). Trimming pared 0 bases from V and 2 bases from J, leaving 10 bases between. The CDR3 is made up of 15 amino acids. The germline gives CDR1 SGDLS, CDR2 YYNGEE. The DNA of the CDR3 is TGTGCCAGCAGCGTAGGGGGACACCTCACAGATACGCAGTATTTT. This encodes CASSVGGHLTDTQYF.

The rearrangement uses TRBV5-1 and TRBJ2-1; 8 bases are shared with TRBD1. The ends lost 0 bases at V and 10 bases at J; junction bases unmatched: 12. Germline V CDR1 and CDR2: SGHRS, YFSETQ. CDR3 length equals 16 residues. The CDR3 protein is CASSLDVGRGREEQFF. The CDR3 DNA sequence: TGCGCCAGCAGCTTGGACGTCGGCAGGGGGCGTGAAGAGCAGTTCTTC.

The chain links TRBV5-1 to TRBJ2-1, with 9 bases matching TRBD2. CDR3 length equals 16 residues. The V and J ends lost 2 bases and 7 bases, in that order; junction bases with no gene match: 10. Germline V CDR1 and CDR2: SGHRS, YFSETQ. CDR3 DNA: TGCGCCAGCAGCTTTCAGGGCGGGAGGGTAAGAAATGAGCAGTTCTTC. The encoded protein is CASSFQGGRVRNEQFF.

V is TRBV2 and J is TRBJ2-3; 14 bases agree with TRBD2. With V trimmed by 6 bases and J by 4 bases, 6 bases remained unmatched. CDR1 and CDR2 from the germline V gene are SNHLY and FYNNEI. The length of the CDR3 is 16 residues. CDR3 sequence reads: CASSRGLAGVPDTQYF. The CDR3 nucleotides are TGTGCCAGCAGCAGGGGACTAGCGGGAGTTCCAGATACGCAGTATTTT.

The chain combines TRBV27 with TRBJ2-1; possible D gene TRBD2, 6 bases. The CDR3 spans 15 residues. Deletions cut 8 bases from V and 4 bases from J, with 18 bases between. The V gene's germline CDR1 is MNHEY and CDR2 SMNVEV (reference sequence). The CDR3 coding sequence is TGTGCCAGCGCCCAGGGACTTTTGTCTTACAATGAGCAGTTCTTC. Residues: CASAQGLLSYNEQFF.

V is TRBV18 and J is TRBJ2-2, with D perhaps matching TRBD2 (6 bases). Germline CDR1 KGHSH, CDR2 LQKENI. The CDR3 contains 16 residues. V gave up 2 bases and J gave up 3 bases, with 13 bases separating them. The CDR3 is CASSPFSGEYTGELFF. The CDR3 DNA follows: TGTGCCAGCTCACCATTTTCGGGGGAGTACACCGGGGAGCTGTTTTTT.

This rearrangement joins TRBV29-1 to TRBJ2-7; 11 nucleotides match TRBD1. Germline assignment: CDR1 SQVTM and CDR2 ANQGSEA. Germline trimming cut 7 bases from V and 7 bases from J; bases unmatched to any gene: 15. The CDR3 loop spans 15 amino acids. The CDR3, as DNA: TGCAGCGCTCTTCAGGGACAGGGGGTTTCGGGTGAGCAGTACTTC. Amino acids: CSALQGQGVSGEQYF.

The chain has TRBV15 and TRBJ2-5, with no clear D. This CDR3 has 13 residues. The V end lost 0 bases, the J end lost 5 bases, and 7 bases lay between the germline ends. CDR1 and CDR2 from the germline V gene are LNHNV and YYDKDF (reference sequence). CDR3 residues: CATSRDLGETQYF. The DNA for the CDR3 is TGTGCCACCAGCAGAGATCTCGGTGAGACCCAGTACTTC.

This chain joins TRBV5-6 and TRBJ1-1, with 8 bases fitting TRBD1. CDR3 length: 16 amino acids. Germline V lookup: CDR1 SGHDT, CDR2 YYEEEE. V lost 1 base and J lost 0; bases outside the gene matches: 5. CDR3 coding DNA: TGTGCCAGCAGCTTGAGGCAGGGGGCGATGAACACTGAAGCTTTCTTT. It translates to CASSLRQGAMNTEAFF.

This clone showed up just a few times. The chain links TRBV7-4 to TRBJ2-7; D remains unclear. V dropped 3 bases and J dropped 2 bases, with 14 bases sitting between them. Germline loops: CDR1 SGHVT, CDR2 SQSDAQ. This CDR3 contains 15 residues. CDR3 in DNA: TGTGCCAGCAGCTTGTTTGCGCGAAAACCCTACGAGCAGTACTTC. Its protein product is CASSLFARKPYEQYF.

The rearrangement uses TRBV29-1 and TRBJ1-1; D call uncertain. Trimming removed 5 bases from V and 1 base from J, with 8 bases in between. Germline CDR1 SQVTM, CDR2 ANQGSEA. The CDR3 consists of 12 residues. The CDR3 bases are TGCAGCGTTAGATACGGGAACACTGAAGCTTTCTTT. Translated: CSVRYGNTEAFF.

The rearrangement uses TRBV6-1 and TRBJ1-1, with TRBD1 as a possible D gene (5 bases). Per the germline V gene, CDR1 is MNHNS and CDR2 is SASEGT. This CDR3 spans 15 amino acids. V was shortened by 6 bases and J by 3 bases, with 17 bases between the two germline ends. CDR3 nucleotide sequence: TGTGCCAGCAGAGCCCTCGGGGGAGGCCACACTGAAGCTTTCTTT. It yields the protein CASRALGGGHTEAFF.

J is TRBJ2-2 and V is TRBV5-4; D possibly corresponds to TRBD1 (6 bases). V was clipped by 0 bases and J by 3 bases, with 9 bases between them. CDR1 is SGHNT and CDR2 is YYREEE in the germline V gene (reference sequence). CDR3 length: 15 amino acids. CDR3 bases: TGTGCCAGCAGCTTGGACAGGGTGGACACCGGGGAGCTGTTTTTT. Protein product: CASSLDRVDTGELFF.

The chain combines TRBV5-1 with TRBJ1-3; D unresolved. The CDR3 length is 15 residues. The germline V and J ends were trimmed by 0 bases and 2 bases, with 9 bases remaining between them. Germline V gene data show CDR1 as SGHRS and CDR2 as YFSETQ. The CDR3 spells CASSLAEVPGNTIYF. Written as DNA, the CDR3 is TGCGCCAGCAGCTTGGCGGAGGTACCTGGAAACACCATATATTTT.

The DNA of the CDR3 is TGCGCCAGCAGCACCCGAATAGGGGCGAACACCGGGGAGCTGTTTTTT. Protein sequence: CASSTRIGANTGELFF. The chain joins TRBV5-1 to TRBJ2-2; TRBD1 might be the D (5 bases). Germline-derived CDR1 and CDR2 are SGHRS and YFSETQ. This CDR3 contains 16 residues. V lost 4 bases to trimming and J lost 0 bases, with 13 bases between them.

The chain uses TRBV14 and TRBJ1-2, with 7 nucleotides matching TRBD1. CDR3 size: 16 residues. Per the germline V gene, CDR1 is SGHDN and CDR2 is FVKESK. With V trimmed by 0 bases and J by 5 bases, 9 bases remained unmatched. This chain's CDR3 is CASSQDPGQLVYGYTF. DNA of the CDR3: TGTGCCAGCAGCCAAGATCCGGGACAGCTGGTTTATGGCTACACCTTC.

The CDR3 DNA sequence: TGCGCCAGCACCCTGACCGGGGGAGGGGCCCAGTACTTC. Translating gives CASTLTGGGAQYF. The V gene is TRBV5-1, the J gene TRBJ2-5; TRBD2 matches 7 bases. The V gene's germline CDR1 is SGHRS and CDR2 YFSETQ. The V gene end was trimmed by 6 bases and the J gene end by 9 bases; junction bases not matched to a gene: 11. This CDR3 region has 13 residues.

The chain uses TRBV27 and TRBJ2-1; D not resolved. CDR1 is MNHEY and CDR2 is SMNVEV in the germline V gene (reference sequence). There are 15 residues in the CDR3. V was shortened by 2 bases and J by 3 bases, with 11 bases between the two germline ends. The chain's CDR3 is CASSLGQFLYNEQFF. DNA for the CDR3: TGTGCCAGCAGTTTAGGGCAGTTCCTCTACAATGAGCAGTTCTTC.

In DNA, the CDR3 is TGTGCCAGCGCTAGCGGGGCCGGGGCTAATGAAAAACTGTTTTTT. Translated: CASASGAGANEKLFF. The chain couples TRBV27 to TRBJ1-4, with D possibly matching TRBD1 (5 bases). The V gene lost 8 bases and the J gene lost 3 bases, with 16 bases spanning the gap. Germline-derived CDR1 and CDR2 are MNHEY and SMNVEV (reference sequence). The CDR3 loop spans 15 amino acids.

This clone was counted once. The V call is TRBV19, the J call TRBJ2-7, with D maybe TRBD2 (5 bases). CDR1 is LNHDA, CDR2 SQIVND, per germline (reference sequence). V was cut by 1 base and J by 5 bases, with 12 bases left in between. The CDR3 contains 14 residues. The CDR3 nucleotides are TGTGCCAGTAGTATAGTTCGGGGATCCCACGAGCAGTACTTC. It is translated as CASSIVRGSHEQYF.

This rearrangement joins TRBV30 to TRBJ2-7, with D possibly matching TRBD1 (6 bases). V was cut by 0 bases and J by 3 bases, with 15 bases left in between. The CDR3 is 15 amino acids. Germline CDR1 and CDR2: GTSNPN and SVGIG (reference sequence). The CDR3 DNA sequence: TGTGCCTGGAGTGTCCCGGGACAACTAATCTACGAGCAGTACTTC. Translating gives CAWSVPGQLIYEQYF.